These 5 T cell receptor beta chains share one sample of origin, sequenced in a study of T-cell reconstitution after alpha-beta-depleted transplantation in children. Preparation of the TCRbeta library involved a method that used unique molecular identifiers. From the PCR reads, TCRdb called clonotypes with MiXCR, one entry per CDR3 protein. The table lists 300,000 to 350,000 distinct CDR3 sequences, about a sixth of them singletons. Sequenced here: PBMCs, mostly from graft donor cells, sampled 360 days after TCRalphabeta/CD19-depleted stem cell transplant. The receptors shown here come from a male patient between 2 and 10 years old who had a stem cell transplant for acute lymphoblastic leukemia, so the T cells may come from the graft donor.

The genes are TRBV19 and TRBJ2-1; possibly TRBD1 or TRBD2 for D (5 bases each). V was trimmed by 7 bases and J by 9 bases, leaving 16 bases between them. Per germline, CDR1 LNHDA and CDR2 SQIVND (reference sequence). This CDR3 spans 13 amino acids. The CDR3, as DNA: TGTGCCAGTACCTTTCACGGGGACGGTGAGCAGTTCTTC. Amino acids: CASTFHGDGEQFF.

CDR3 nucleotide sequence: TGCAGTGCTAGCGGTGAGAGCTCCTACGAGCAGTACTTC. Its protein is CSASGESSYEQYF. V gene TRBV20-1 combines with J gene TRBJ2-7; D gene uncertain. The CDR3 is made up of 13 amino acids. V lost 3 bases and J lost 0, with 9 bases in between. CDR1 DFQATT and CDR2 SNEGSKA come from the germline V gene (reference sequence).

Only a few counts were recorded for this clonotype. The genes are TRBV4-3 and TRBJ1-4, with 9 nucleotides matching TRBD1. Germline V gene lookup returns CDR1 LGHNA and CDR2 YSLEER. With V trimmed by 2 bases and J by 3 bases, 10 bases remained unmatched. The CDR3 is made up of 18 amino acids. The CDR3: CASSQTGDRVKANEKLFF. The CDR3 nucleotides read TGCGCCAGCAGCCAAACCGGGGACAGGGTTAAAGCTAATGAAAAACTGTTTTTT.

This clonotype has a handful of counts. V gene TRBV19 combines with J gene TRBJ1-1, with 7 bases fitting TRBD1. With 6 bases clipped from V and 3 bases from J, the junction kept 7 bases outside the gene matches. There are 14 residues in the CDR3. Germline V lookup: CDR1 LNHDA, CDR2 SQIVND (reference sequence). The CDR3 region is CASRTTGSDTEAFF. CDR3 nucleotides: TGTGCCAGTAGAACGACAGGGTCTGACACTGAAGCTTTCTTT.

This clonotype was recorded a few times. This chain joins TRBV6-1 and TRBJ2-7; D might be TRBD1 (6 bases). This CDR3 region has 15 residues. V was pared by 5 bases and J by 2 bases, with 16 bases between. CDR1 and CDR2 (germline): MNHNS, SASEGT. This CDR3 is CASSPYKGGAYEQYF. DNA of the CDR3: TGTGCCAGCAGTCCTTACAAAGGGGGAGCCTACGAGCAGTACTTC.